This TCR beta chain appears in the sequencing data of a study of T cell changes during pregnancy in multiple sclerosis. Here immunoSEQ multiplex PCR was the method, and the copy in TCRdb shows in-frame clones only, minus some. This table holds 33,000 or so clones, about 91% found once. Germline CDR1 is SGHNT and CDR2 is YENEEA. The V segment lost 5 bases and the J segment 3 bases; nucleotides outside the gene matches: 12. This CDR3 spans 18 amino acids. The receptor comes from a female donor with multiple sclerosis, enrolled in a pregnancy study. The source material was CD8+ T cells from peripheral blood mononuclear cells, sampled in the second trimester of pregnancy. V is TRBV11-3 and J is TRBJ2-7, with TRBD2 matching 14 bases. The CDR3 loop reads CASSPRPGTSGRHYEQYF. CDR3 nucleotide sequence: TGTGCCAGCAGCCCACGCCCTGGGACTAGCGGGAGACACTACGAGCAGTACTTC.